A single sample is the source of the 7 T cell receptor beta chains below, sequenced in a study of shared clonotypes between healthy human individuals. Sequencing was performed with immunoSEQ multiplex PCR; in TCRdb, only in-frame clones are kept and a portion is missing. The sample includes some 360,000 clones, 73% seen only once; the top ten take about 10%. The sample comprised memory CD4+ T cells sorted from blood. The subset is: CD45RA-negative fraction. These TCRs come from a man aged 25 to 45 in good health.

Comment on this clone: Distinct nucleotide sequences in the sample also encode this CDR3. V and J are TRBV27 and TRBJ1-2; D perhaps matches TRBD1 (5 bases). CDR3 length: 13 amino acids. Trimming shortened V by 2 bases and J by 6 bases, and 10 bases separated the two germline ends. Germline V CDR1 and CDR2: MNHEY, SMNVEV (reference sequence). The CDR3: CASSLQGEDGYTF. The CDR3 bases are TGTGCCAGCAGTTTACAGGGAGAGGATGGCTACACCTTC.

This rearrangement joins TRBV10-3 to TRBJ2-1; D not certain. V was cut by 6 bases and J by 4 bases, with 13 bases left in between. The CDR3 extends over 14 amino acids. Per germline, CDR1 ENHRY and CDR2 SYGVKD. CDR3 DNA sequence: TGTGCCATCAGGGCAACAGAAGATTACAATGAGCAGTTCTTC. Amino acid sequence: CAIRATEDYNEQFF.

The CDR3 sequence is CASTTKAGRDYGYTF. CDR3 nucleotide sequence: TGTGCCAGTACCACCAAGGCAGGGCGGGACTATGGCTACACCTTC. This chain uses TRBV19 with TRBJ1-2, with a possible D match to TRBD1 (5 bases). CDR1 is LNHDA and CDR2 is SQIVND in the germline V gene (reference sequence). The CDR3 is 15 amino acids. The V gene lost 7 bases and the J gene lost 3 bases, with 18 bases spanning the gap.

The chain joins TRBV28 to TRBJ2-2, with 8 bases that match TRBD2. Germline V gene lookup returns CDR1 MDHEN and CDR2 SYDVKM. The CDR3 contains 13 residues. V lost 11 bases and J lost 5; bases outside the gene matches: 7. The DNA for the CDR3 is TGTGCCGAGCGGGAGCGTGAAACCGGGGAGCTGTTTTTT. Amino acid sequence: CAERERETGELFF.

The chain is built from TRBV10-3 and TRBJ1-2; 8 bases are a match to TRBD1. The V segment lost 4 bases and the J segment 4 bases; nucleotides outside the gene matches: 8. CDR1 is ENHRY, CDR2 SYGVKD, per germline. This CDR3 is 15 amino acids long. CDR3 nucleotides: TGTGCCATCAGTGCTGTCAGGGGGCTGAGCTATGGCTACACCTTC. Encoded protein: CAISAVRGLSYGYTF.

CDR3 protein: CAISVSGELYGYTF. CDR3 nucleotides: TGTGCCATCAGTGTCTCTGGAGAACTTTATGGCTACACCTTC. This chain joins TRBV10-3 and TRBJ1-2, with unresolved D. This CDR3 is built from 14 residues. V lost 4 bases to trimming and J lost 5 bases, with 14 bases between them. Germline V gives CDR1 ENHRY, CDR2 SYGVKD.

This clone was recorded only once. The chain couples TRBV30 to TRBJ1-3; TRBD1 is a possible D gene (5 bases). Trimming removed 1 base at V and 0 bases at J, with 7 bases between. This CDR3 has 14 residues. Germline CDR1 reads GTSNPN; CDR2 reads SVGIG (reference sequence). In DNA form, the CDR3 reads TGTGCCTGGAGTGGTGGGACCTCTGGAAACACCATATATTTT. Amino acids: CAWSGGTSGNTIYF.